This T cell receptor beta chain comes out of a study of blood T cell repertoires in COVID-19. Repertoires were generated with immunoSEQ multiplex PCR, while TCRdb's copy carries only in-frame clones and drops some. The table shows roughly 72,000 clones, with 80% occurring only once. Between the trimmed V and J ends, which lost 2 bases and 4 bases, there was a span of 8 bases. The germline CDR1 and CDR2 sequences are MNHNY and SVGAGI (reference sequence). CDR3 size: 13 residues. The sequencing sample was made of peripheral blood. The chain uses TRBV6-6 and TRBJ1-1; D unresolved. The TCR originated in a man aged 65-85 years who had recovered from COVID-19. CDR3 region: CASSYPPGTEAFF. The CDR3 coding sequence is TGTGCCAGCAGTTACCCACCAGGCACTGAAGCTTTCTTT.